This T cell receptor (beta chain) was documented in a study of control samples from healthy donors and cancer patients (dated by TCRdb to the early 2020s). The CDR3 spans 15 residues, from the cysteine through the phenylalanine. The retained sequence is limited to the CDR3, 45 bases, with the frame set at the first base. V lost 4 bases and J lost 2 bases, and the count of bases not matched to a germline gene is 7. From the germline V gene (reference sequence), CDR1 is SGHNT and CDR2 is YYREEE. A remark on this clone: Which antigen it targets is not known. No much larger clone is present one base from it, and per-base qualities are unavailable.

Library preparation employed the immunoSEQ multiplex PCR assay. Held by TCRdb, this immuneACCESS table contains in-frame sequences only and omits some clones. Under half of the omission traces to an unresolved V gene where checked; the cause of the rest is unknown. The sample data list 100,000 or so clones, and about 85% of these were observed just once. The top ten clones comprise around 1.3% of the sample. The chain is made from TRBV5-4 and TRBJ1-1; 8 central bases correspond to TRBD1. The source of this sequence is a woman between 45 and 60 years old in good health. Sequenced: blood. Here is the DNA: TGTGCCAGCAGCCCTAATGCAGGGGGCAACACTGAAGCTTTCTTT. Its amino acids are CASSPNAGGNTEAFF. This CDR3, with the reference TRBV5-4 and TRBJ1-1 proteins standing in past its ends, gives the full variable domain ETGVTQSPTHLIKTRGQQVTLRCSSQSGHNTVSWYQQALGQGPQFIFQYYREEENGRGNFPPRFSGLQFPNYSSELNVNALELDDSALYLCASSPNAGGNTEAFFGQGTRLTVV.